Below are 13 T cell receptor beta chains sequenced from a single sample in a study of control samples from healthy donors and cancer patients. Produced via immunoSEQ multiplex PCR; TCRdb's table is partial and in-frame only. The data contain about 60,000 clones, approximately 92% of them singletons. The sample comprised PBMCs. The receptors here all came from a man aged 40-49 years with colorectal cancer.

The chain carries TRBV27 and TRBJ2-4; D may be TRBD1 or TRBD2 (6 bases each). V dropped 3 bases and J dropped 5 bases, with 14 bases sitting between them. This CDR3 has 15 amino acids. Germline CDR1 and CDR2: MNHEY and SMNVEV (reference sequence). The CDR3 spells CASSLGGFRENIQYF. As DNA, the CDR3 is TGTGCCAGCAGTTTGGGGGGCTTTCGGGAAAACATTCAGTACTTC.

This chain connects TRBV6-5 to TRBJ1-3; D unresolved. The CDR3 loop spans 11 amino acids. Germline V CDR1 and CDR2: MNHEY, SVGAGI. V was clipped by 7 bases and J by 4 bases, with 5 bases between them. Here the CDR3 DNA reads TGTGCCAGCAAGCGCGGAAACACCATATATTTT. Its translation: CASKRGNTIYF.

J is TRBJ2-7 and V is TRBV7-3; 10 nucleotides agree with TRBD1. The V and J ends lost 3 bases and 3 bases, in that order; junction bases with no gene match: 5. This CDR3 is built from 15 residues. The germline gives CDR1 SGHTA, CDR2 FQGTGA. In DNA, the CDR3 is TGTGCCAGCAGCTTGACAGGGGGCGGCAACTACGAGCAGTACTTC. This sequence encodes CASSLTGGGNYEQYF.

V gene TRBV6-1 combines with J gene TRBJ1-1; D uncertain. The CDR3 loop spans 13 amino acids. Germline loops: CDR1 MNHNS, CDR2 SASEGT. V dropped 3 bases and J dropped 1 base, with 6 bases sitting between them. Written as DNA, the CDR3 is TGTGCCAGCAGTGAGACCCCGAACACTGAAGCTTTCTTT. As protein: CASSETPNTEAFF.

The CDR3 DNA follows: TGTGCCAGCAGCTCCCCGGGACAGCAATTCCAAGAGACCCAGTACTTC. It is translated as CASSSPGQQFQETQYF. V and J are TRBV5-4 and TRBJ2-5; 7 bases are shared with TRBD1. J gave up 1 base and V 3 bases, and 9 bases lay outside the gene matches. The germline CDR1 and CDR2 sequences are SGHNT and YYREEE (reference sequence). This CDR3 has 16 residues.

This clone was observed once. In nucleotides, the CDR3 is TGTGCCAGCAGTGAATTAAGGGGGACAGGGAATAGCAATCAGCCCCAGCATTTT. This sequence encodes CASSELRGTGNSNQPQHF. The chain combines TRBV6-1 with TRBJ1-5; TRBD1 matches at 9 bases. The trim removed 2 bases at V and 0 bases at J, leaving 8 bases unmatched. CDR1 MNHNS and CDR2 SASEGT come from the germline V gene. The length of the CDR3 is 18 residues.

J is TRBJ1-1 and V is TRBV19; D gene unclear. Germline V CDR1 and CDR2: LNHDA, SQIVND (reference sequence). This CDR3 spans 14 amino acids. The V gene lost 4 bases and the J gene lost 1 base, with 10 bases spanning the gap. The CDR3 DNA follows: TGTGCCAGTAGTACCCCGAGGGCGAACACTGAAGCTTTCTTT. It codes for CASSTPRANTEAFF.

V usage is TRBV6-5 and J usage is TRBJ2-7, with 8 bases matching TRBD2. This CDR3 comprises 14 residues. Losses at the gene ends were 7 bases for V and 2 bases for J; bases not matched to a gene: 7. Germline assignment: CDR1 MNHEY and CDR2 SVGAGI. The CDR3 DNA reads TGTGCCAGCATCAAAACTAGCGGTGCCTACGAGCAGTACTTC. This encodes CASIKTSGAYEQYF.

The chain couples TRBV11-2 to TRBJ2-5; 7 positions match TRBD1. The CDR3 contains 16 residues. In germline, CDR1 is SGHAT, CDR2 FQNNGV. Germline trimming cut 0 bases from V and 5 bases from J; bases unmatched to any gene: 9. The CDR3 bases are TGTGCCAGCAGCTTAGATCTGGGCAGGGGGAGCGAGACCCAGTACTTC. It encodes CASSLDLGRGSETQYF.

V usage is TRBV11-2 and J usage is TRBJ1-1; D may be TRBD1 (6 bases). This CDR3 region has 15 residues. Germline V gene lookup returns CDR1 SGHAT and CDR2 FQNNGV. Trimming took off 4 bases at V and 4 bases at J, with 16 bases between the two ends. CDR3 loop: CASSSRQARGTEAFF. CDR3 DNA: TGTGCCAGCAGCTCCAGACAGGCTAGAGGCACTGAAGCTTTCTTT.

This rearrangement joins TRBV3-1 (or the pseudogene TRBV3-2) to TRBJ2-7; no clear D gene. Trimming removed 4 bases at V and 1 base at J, with 8 bases between. Germline CDR1 LGHDT, CDR2 YNNKEL (reference sequence). This CDR3 spans 13 amino acids. In nucleotides, the CDR3 is TGTGCCAGCAGCCGTACAGAATCCTACGAGCAGTACTTC. Translation: CASSRTESYEQYF.

The gene calls are TRBV12-3 or TRBV12-4 and TRBJ2-5; TRBD1 might be the D (6 bases). The germline V and J ends were trimmed by 3 bases and 3 bases, with 8 bases remaining between them. CDR3 length equals 13 residues. The CDR3 nucleotides are TGTGCCAGCAGTTTCAGGGGAAAAGAGACCCAGTACTTC. Translation: CASSFRGKETQYF.

The rearrangement uses TRBV27 and TRBJ2-3; no reliable D call. Trimming left V 5 bases short and J 1 base short, with 13 bases between. This CDR3 has 15 residues. Germline V gene lookup returns CDR1 MNHEY and CDR2 SMNVEV (reference sequence). The CDR3 is CASSHRWAGTDTQYF. CDR3 bases: TGTGCCAGCAGTCATCGGTGGGCAGGCACAGATACGCAGTATTTT.